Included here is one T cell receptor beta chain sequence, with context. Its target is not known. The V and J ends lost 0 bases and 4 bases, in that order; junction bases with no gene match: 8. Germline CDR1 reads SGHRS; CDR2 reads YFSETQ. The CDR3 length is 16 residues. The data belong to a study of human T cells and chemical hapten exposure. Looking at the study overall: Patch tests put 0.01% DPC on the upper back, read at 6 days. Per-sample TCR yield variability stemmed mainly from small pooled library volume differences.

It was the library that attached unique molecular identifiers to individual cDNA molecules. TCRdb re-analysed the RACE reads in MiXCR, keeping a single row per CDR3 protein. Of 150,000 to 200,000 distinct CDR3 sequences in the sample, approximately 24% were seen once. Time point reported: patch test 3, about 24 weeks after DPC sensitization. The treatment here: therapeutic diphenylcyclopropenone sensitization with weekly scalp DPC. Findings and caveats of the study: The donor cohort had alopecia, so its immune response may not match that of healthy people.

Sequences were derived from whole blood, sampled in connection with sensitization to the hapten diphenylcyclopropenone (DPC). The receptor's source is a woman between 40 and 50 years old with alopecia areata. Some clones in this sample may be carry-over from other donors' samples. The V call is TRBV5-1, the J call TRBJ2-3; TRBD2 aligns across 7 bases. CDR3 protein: CASSLAGGSPPDTQYF. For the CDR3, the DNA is TGCGCCAGCAGCTTGGCGGGCGGGAGTCCCCCAGATACGCAGTATTTT.